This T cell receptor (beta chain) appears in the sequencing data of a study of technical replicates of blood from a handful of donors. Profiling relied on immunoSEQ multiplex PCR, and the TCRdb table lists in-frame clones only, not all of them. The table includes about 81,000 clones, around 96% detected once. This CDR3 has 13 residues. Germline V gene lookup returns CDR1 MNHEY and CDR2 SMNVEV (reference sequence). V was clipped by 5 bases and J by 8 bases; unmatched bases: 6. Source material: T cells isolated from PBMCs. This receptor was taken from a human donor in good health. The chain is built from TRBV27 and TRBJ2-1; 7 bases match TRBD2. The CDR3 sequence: CASSRDYFDEQFF. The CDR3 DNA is TGTGCCAGCAGTCGGGACTATTTCGATGAGCAGTTCTTC.